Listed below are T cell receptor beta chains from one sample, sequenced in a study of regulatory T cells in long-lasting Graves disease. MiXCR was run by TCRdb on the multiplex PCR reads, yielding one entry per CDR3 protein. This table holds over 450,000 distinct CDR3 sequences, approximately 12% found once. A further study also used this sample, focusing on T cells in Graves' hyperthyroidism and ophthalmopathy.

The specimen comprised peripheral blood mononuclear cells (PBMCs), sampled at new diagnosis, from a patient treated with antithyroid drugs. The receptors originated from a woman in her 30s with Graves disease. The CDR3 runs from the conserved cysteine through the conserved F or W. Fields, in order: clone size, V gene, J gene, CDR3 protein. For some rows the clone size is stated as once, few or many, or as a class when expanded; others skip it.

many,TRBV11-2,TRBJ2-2,CASSLERTGELFF
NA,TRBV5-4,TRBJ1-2,CASSFSRQSYGYTF
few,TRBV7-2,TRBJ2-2,CASSPLGGPRTIGELFF
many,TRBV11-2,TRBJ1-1,CASSFGIWNTEAFF
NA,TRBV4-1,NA,CASSHPLGQGATIQYF
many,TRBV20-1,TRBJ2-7,CSAPPSDLQDVFPYFYEQYF
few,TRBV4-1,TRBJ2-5,CASSQEGRLAGGPWETQYF
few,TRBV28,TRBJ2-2,CATRDRGRWAGELFF
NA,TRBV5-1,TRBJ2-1,CASSLVGTGNNEQFF
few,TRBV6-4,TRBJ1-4,CASEKRDGATNEKLFF
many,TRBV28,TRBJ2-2,CASSLSIGAGGNTGELFF
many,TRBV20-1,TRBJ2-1,CSVPSGAFGHNEQFF
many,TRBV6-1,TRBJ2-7,CASTQAGEAYEQYF
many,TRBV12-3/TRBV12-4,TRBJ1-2,CASSLGANYGYTF
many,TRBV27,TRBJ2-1,CASSLSGQGLYNEQFF
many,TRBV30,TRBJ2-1,CAWSVEGVNEQFF
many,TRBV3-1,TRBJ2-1,CASSPGLGNNEQFF
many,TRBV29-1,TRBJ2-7,CSVGNRDYEQYF
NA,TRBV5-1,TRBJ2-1,CASSGQVDTRSEQFF
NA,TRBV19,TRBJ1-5,CASRTRQSMGQPQHF
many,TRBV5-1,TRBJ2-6,CASSLARDSGANVLTF
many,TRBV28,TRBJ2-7,CASSLAGTRYEQYF
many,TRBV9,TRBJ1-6,CASSRQRNSPLHF
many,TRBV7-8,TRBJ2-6,CASSPFQGAGANVLTF
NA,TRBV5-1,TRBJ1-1,CASSLLRMNTGAFF
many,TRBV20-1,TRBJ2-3,CSARLAASTDTQYF
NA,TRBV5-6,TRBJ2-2,CASSPPGTLQRRRAGELFF
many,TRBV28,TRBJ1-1,CASSLGLFAGGARTEAFF
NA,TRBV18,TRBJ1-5,CASSQGSGQPQHF
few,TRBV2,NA,CASSPGAGPNNEQFF
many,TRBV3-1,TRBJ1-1,CASSQTGLPNTEAFF
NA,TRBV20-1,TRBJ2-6,CSASPTGSSSGANVLTF
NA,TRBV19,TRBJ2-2,CASSMLYRELFF
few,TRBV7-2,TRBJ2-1,CASSAQGASGRLPTSYNEQFF
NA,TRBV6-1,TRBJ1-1,CASSTGGLTEAFF
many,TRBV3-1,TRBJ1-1,CASSRSGGYTEAFF
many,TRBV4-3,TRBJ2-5,CASSQERLPEWTQYF
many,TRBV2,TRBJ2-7,CASSGGLVYEQYF
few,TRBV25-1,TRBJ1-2,CASSCTGNYGYTF
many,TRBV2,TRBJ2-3,CATSGLAGSDTQYF
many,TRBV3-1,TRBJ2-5,CASSETGFTQETQYF
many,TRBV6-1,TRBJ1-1,CASARLVEAFF
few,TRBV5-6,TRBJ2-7,CASSPRRQAKYEQYF
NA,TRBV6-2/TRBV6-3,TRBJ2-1,CARDNEQFF
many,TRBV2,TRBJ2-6,CASRDRDSGANVLTF
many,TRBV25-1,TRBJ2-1,CASSGRETSYNEQFF
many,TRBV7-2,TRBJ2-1,CASSSGLADHNEQFF